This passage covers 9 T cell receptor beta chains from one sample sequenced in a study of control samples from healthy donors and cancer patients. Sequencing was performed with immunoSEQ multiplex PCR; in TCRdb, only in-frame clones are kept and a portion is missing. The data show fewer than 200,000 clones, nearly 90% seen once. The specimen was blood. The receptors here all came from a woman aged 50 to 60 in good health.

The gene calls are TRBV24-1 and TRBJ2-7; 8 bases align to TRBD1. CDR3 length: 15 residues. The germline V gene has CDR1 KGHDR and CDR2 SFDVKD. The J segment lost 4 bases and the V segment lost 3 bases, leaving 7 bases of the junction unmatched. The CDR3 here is CATSDRQGTDYEQYF. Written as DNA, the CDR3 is TGTGCCACCAGTGATCGACAGGGGACAGATTACGAGCAGTACTTC.

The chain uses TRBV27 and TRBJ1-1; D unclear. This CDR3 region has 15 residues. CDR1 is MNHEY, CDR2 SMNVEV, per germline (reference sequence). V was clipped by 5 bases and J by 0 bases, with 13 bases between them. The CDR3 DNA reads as TGTGCCAGCAGTCTGGACCGCCGTCTGAACACTGAAGCTTTCTTT. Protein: CASSLDRRLNTEAFF.

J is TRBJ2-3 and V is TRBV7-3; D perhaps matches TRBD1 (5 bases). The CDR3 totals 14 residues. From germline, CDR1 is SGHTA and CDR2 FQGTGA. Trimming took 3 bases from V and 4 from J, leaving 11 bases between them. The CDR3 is CASSFPGSADTQYF. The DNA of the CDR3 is TGTGCCAGCAGCTTCCCAGGGTCCGCAGATACGCAGTATTTT.

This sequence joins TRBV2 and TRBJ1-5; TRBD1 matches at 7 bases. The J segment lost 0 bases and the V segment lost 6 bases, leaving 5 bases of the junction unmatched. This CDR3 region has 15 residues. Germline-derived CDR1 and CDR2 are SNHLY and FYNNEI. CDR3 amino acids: CASSGTEDSNQPQHF. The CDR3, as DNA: TGTGCCAGCAGCGGGACAGAGGATAGCAATCAGCCCCAGCATTTT.

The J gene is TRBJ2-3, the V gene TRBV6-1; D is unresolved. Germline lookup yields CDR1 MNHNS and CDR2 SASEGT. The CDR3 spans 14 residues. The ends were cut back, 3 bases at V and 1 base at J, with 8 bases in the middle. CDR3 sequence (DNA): TGTGCCAGCAGTGACAGGATACGCACAGATACGCAGTATTTT. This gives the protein CASSDRIRTDTQYF.

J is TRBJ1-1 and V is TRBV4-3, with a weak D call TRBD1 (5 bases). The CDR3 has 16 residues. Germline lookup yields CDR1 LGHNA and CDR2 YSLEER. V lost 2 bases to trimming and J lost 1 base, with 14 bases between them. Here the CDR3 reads CASSQHAGDANTEAFF. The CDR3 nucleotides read TGCGCCAGCAGCCAACATGCGGGGGACGCGAACACTGAAGCTTTCTTT.

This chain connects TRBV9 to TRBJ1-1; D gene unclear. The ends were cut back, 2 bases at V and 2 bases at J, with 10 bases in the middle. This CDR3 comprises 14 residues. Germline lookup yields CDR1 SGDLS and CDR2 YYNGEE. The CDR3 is CASSVGDLNTEAFF. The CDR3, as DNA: TGTGCCAGCAGCGTCGGAGACCTCAACACTGAAGCTTTCTTT.

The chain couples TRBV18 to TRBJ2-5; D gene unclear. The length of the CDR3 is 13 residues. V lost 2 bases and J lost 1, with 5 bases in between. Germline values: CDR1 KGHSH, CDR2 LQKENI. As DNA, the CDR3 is TGTGCCAGCTCACCAGGTATCCAAGAGACCCAGTACTTC. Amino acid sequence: CASSPGIQETQYF.

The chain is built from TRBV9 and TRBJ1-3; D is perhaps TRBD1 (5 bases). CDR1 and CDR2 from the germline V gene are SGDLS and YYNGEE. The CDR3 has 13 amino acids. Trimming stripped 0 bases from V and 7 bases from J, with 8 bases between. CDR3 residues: CASSVDEGNTIYF. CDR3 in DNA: TGTGCCAGCAGCGTAGACGAGGGGAACACCATATATTTT.